The entry that follows covers one TCR beta chain sequence. No antigen is known for it. Germline CDR1 is SGHTA and CDR2 is FQGNSA. CDR3 length: 14 amino acids. The ends lost 4 bases at V and 7 bases at J; junction bases unmatched: 7. The data stem from a study of CD4+ T cells in melanoma. Study-level findings and limits: CD8+ T cell, macrophage and B cell function reportedly correlated with neoantigen-specific CD4+ T cells. Diverse differentiation states were reported for melanoma neoantigen-specific CD4+ T cells.

Sequenced by immunoSEQ multiplex PCR; TCRdb stores in-frame clones only, minus some. The sample contains more than 13,000 clones, 62% of which appear only once. The sequenced sample was cells from a culture (not recorded whether cultured in vitro). The gene calls are TRBV7-2 and TRBJ2-7, with 10 bases lining up with TRBD1. The sequence was collected from a human donor with melanoma. This chain's CDR3 is CASSSRQGAKEQYF. CDR3 bases: TGTGCCAGCAGCTCCAGACAGGGGGCCAAAGAGCAGTACTTC.